In its sample, the clone carrying this T cell receptor (beta chain) was seen a few times. Its antigen is currently unknown. The CDR3 runs to 14 residues. Trimming shortened V by 3 bases and J by 0 bases, and 11 bases separated the two germline ends. The germline V gene has CDR1 GTSNPN and CDR2 SVGIG (reference sequence). This entry is derived from a study of CD8+ T cells in alopecia areata. RNA, once extracted, was reverse transcribed into cDNA for use as the sequencing template. The method was immunoSEQ multiplex PCR; TCRdb's version includes in-frame clones alone and lacks a portion of them. The profile shows 200,000 or so clones, roughly two fifths of them singletons. Stated treatment: oral pan-JAK inhibitor, 5-10 mg twice daily. Obtained from alopecia areata patients were lesional scalp punch biopsies along with peripheral blood. Findings and caveats of the study: Tofacitinib did not eliminate many expanded lesional clones from scalp or blood. Only one nonresponder was present, which leaves the link between baseline CD8+ expansion and response uncertain. The study found tofacitinib significantly decreased scalp clonality and expanded CD8+ clones among the top 100.

Source: CD4+ T cells sorted from blood, taken at week 34, from a patient treated with tofacitinib. The chain carries TRBV30 and TRBJ1-1; perhaps TRBD1 as D (5 bases). This sequence was found in a human donor with alopecia areata. The CDR3 DNA reads as TGTGCCTGGAGAAAACGGGACCTGAACACTGAAGCTTTCTTT. It encodes CAWRKRDLNTEAFF.